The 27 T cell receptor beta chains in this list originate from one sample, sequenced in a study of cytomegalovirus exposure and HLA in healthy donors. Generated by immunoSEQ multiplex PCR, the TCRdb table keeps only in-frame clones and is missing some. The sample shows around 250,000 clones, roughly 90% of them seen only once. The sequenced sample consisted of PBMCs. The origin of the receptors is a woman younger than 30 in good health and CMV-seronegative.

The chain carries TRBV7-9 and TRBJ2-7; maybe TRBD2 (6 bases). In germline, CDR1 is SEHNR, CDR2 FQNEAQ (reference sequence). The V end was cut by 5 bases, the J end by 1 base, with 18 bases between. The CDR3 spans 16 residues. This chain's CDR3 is CASSPWRGGSSYEQYF. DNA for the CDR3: TGTGCCAGCAGCCCGTGGCGGGGAGGAAGTTCCTACGAGCAGTACTTC.

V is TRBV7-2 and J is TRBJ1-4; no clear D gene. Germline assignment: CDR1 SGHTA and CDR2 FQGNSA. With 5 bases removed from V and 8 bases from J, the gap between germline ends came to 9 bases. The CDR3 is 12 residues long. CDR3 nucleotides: TGTGCCAGCAGCGCGGAAGGAGAAAAACTGTTTTTT. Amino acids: CASSAEGEKLFF.

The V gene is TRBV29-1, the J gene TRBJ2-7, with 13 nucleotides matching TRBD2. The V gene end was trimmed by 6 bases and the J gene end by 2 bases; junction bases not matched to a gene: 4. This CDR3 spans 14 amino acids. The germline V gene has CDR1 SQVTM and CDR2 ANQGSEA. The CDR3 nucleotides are TGCAGCGTGGGGGGACTAGCGGGGACCTACGAGCAGTACTTC. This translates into CSVGGLAGTYEQYF.

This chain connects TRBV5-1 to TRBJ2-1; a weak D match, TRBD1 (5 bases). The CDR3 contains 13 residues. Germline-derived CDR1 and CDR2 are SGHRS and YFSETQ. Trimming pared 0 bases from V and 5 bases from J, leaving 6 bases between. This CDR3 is CASSLDRNNEQFF. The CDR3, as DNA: TGCGCCAGCAGCTTGGACAGGAACAATGAGCAGTTCTTC.

CDR3 amino acids: CASSLDRDRGQDTQYF. The CDR3 nucleotides read TGCGCCAGCAGCTTGGACCGGGACAGGGGGCAAGATACGCAGTATTTT. This chain connects TRBV5-1 to TRBJ2-3; 12 nucleotides match TRBD1. Germline V CDR1 and CDR2: SGHRS, YFSETQ. The CDR3 loop spans 16 amino acids. Germline trimming cut 0 bases from V and 5 bases from J; bases unmatched to any gene: 4.

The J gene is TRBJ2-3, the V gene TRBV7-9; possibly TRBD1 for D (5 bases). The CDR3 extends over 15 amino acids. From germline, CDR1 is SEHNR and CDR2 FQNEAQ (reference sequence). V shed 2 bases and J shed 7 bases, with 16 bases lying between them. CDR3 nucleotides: TGTGCCAGCAGCTTATGGGGCTATGGGCACAATACGCAGTATTTT. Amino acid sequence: CASSLWGYGHNTQYF.

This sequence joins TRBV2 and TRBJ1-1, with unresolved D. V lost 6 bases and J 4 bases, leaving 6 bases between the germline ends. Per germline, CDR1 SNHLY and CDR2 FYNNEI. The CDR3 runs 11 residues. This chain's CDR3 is CASRVGTEAFF. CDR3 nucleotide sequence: TGTGCCAGCAGGGTCGGCACTGAAGCTTTCTTT.

CDR3 DNA sequence: TGCAGCGTTGAAGCCCCGACAGGGTTTGCGTACGAGCAGTACTTC. Residues: CSVEAPTGFAYEQYF. The genes are TRBV29-1 and TRBJ2-7; 7 bases agree with TRBD1. This CDR3 region has 15 residues. After removal of 1 base from V and 4 bases from J, the junction contained 10 bases not matched to a gene. The germline V gene encodes CDR1 SQVTM and CDR2 ANQGSEA.

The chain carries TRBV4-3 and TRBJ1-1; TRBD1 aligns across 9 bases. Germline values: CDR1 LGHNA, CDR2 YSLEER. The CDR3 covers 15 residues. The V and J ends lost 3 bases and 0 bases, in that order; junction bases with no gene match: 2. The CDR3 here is CASSHGQGLNTEAFF. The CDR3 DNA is TGCGCCAGCAGCCACGGACAGGGGTTGAACACTGAAGCTTTCTTT.

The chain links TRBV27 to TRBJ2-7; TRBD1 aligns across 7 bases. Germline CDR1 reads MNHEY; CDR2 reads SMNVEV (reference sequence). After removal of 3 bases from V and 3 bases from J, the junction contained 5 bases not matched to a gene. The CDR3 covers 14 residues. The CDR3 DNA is TGTGCCAGCAGTTTGAGGGCAGGGGGCTACGAGCAGTACGTC. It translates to CASSLRAGGYEQYV.

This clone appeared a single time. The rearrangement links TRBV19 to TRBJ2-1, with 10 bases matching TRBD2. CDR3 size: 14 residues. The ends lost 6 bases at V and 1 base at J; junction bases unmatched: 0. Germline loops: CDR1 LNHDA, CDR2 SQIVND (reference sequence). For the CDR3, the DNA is TGTGCCAGTAGGACTAGCGGGTCCTACAATGAGCAGTTCTTC. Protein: CASRTSGSYNEQFF.

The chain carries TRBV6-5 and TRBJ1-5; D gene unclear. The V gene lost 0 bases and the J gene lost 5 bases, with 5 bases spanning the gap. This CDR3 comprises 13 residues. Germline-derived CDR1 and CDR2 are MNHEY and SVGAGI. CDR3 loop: CASSYSTHQPQHF. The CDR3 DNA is TGTGCCAGCAGTTACTCCACTCATCAGCCCCAGCATTTT.

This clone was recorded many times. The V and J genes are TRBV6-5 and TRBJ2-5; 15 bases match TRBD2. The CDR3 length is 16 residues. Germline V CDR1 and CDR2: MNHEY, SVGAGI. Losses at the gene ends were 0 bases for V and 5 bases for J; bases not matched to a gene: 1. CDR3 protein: CASSYSGLAGGETQYF. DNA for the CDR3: TGTGCCAGCAGTTACTCGGGACTAGCGGGGGGTGAGACCCAGTACTTC.

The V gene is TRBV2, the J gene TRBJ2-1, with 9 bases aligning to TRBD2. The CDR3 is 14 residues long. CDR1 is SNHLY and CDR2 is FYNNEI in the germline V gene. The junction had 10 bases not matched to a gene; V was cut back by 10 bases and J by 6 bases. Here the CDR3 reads CATTRLAEVNEQFF. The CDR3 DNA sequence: TGTGCCACCACCCGACTAGCGGAAGTCAATGAGCAGTTCTTC.

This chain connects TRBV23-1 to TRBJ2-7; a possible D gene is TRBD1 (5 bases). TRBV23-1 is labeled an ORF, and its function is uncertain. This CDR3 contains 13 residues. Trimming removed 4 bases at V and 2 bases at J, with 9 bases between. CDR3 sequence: CASSRGAAYEQYF. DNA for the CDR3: TGCGCCAGCAGTCGTGGGGCCGCCTACGAGCAGTACTTC.

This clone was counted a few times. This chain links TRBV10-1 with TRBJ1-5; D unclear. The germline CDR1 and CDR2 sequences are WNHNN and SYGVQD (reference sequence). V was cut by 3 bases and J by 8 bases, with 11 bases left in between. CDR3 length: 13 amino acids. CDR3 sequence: CASSDGFSKPQHF. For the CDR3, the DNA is TGCGCCAGCAGTGACGGGTTTTCCAAGCCCCAGCATTTT.

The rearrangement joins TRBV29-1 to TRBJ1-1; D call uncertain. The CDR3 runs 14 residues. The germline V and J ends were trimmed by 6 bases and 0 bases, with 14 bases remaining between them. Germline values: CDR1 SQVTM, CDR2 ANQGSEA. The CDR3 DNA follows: TGCAGCGTAAAAATGAGGGCGTTGAACACTGAAGCTTTCTTT. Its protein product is CSVKMRALNTEAFF.

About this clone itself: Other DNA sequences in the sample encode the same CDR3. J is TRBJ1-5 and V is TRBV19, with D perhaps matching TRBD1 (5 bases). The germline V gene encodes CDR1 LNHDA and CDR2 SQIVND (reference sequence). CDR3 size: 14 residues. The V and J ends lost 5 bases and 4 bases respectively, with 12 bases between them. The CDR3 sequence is CASSGQGGNQPQHF. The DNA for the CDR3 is TGTGCCAGTAGTGGGCAGGGAGGTAATCAGCCCCAGCATTTT.

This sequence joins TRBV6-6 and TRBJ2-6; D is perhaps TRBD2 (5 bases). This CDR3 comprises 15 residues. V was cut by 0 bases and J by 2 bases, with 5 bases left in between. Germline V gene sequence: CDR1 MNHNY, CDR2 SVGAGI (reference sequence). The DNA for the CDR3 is TGTGCCAGCAGTTACTCGAGGGCTGGGGCCAACGTCCTGACTTTC. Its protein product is CASSYSRAGANVLTF.

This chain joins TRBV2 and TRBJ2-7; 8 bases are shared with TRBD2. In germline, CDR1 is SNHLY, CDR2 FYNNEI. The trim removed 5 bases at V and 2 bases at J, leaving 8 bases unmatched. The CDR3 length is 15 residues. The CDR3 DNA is TGTGCCAGCAGTTCCCTCGGGGGGGCCGCCTACGAGCAGTACTTC. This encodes CASSSLGGAAYEQYF.

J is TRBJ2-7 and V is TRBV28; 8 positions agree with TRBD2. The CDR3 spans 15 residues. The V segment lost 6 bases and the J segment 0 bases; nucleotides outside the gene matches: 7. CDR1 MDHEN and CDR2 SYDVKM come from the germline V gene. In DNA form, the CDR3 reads TGTGCCAGCAGCAGATGGACTAGCAGCTCCTACGAGCAGTACTTC. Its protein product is CASSRWTSSSYEQYF.

The CDR3 reads CASSSLTGGREKLFF. The DNA of the CDR3 is TGCGCCAGCAGTTCCTTGACAGGGGGCCGTGAAAAACTGTTTTTT. The V gene is TRBV23-1, the J gene TRBJ1-4; 10 nucleotides match TRBD1. TRBV23-1 has ORF status, its function being uncertain. V lost 5 bases, J lost 7 bases, and 7 bases stayed unmatched. The length of the CDR3 is 15 residues.

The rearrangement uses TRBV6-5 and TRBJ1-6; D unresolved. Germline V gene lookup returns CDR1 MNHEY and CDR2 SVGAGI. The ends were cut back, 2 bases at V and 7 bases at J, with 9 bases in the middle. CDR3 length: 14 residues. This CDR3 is CASSYATGNSPLHF. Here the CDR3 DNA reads TGTGCCAGCAGTTACGCGACGGGGAATTCACCCCTCCACTTT.

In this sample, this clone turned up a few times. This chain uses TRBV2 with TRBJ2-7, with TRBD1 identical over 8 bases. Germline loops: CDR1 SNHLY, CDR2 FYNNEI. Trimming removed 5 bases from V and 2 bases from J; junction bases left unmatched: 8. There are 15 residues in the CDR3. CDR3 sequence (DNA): TGTGCCAGCAGTCCAGGACAGGGTAATACCTACGAGCAGTACTTC. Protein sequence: CASSPGQGNTYEQYF.

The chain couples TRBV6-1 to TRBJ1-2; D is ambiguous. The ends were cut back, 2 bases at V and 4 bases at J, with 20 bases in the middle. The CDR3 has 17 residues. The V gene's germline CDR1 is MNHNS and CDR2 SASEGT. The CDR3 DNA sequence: TGTGCCAGCAGTGAACCCTACGGGCGGGGTGGCTTCTATGGCTACACCTTC. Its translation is CASSEPYGRGGFYGYTF.

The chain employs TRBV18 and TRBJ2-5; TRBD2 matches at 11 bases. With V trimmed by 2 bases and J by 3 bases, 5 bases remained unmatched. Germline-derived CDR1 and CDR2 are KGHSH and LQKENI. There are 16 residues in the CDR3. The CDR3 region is CASSPSSLAGEETQYF. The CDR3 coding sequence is TGTGCCAGCTCACCATCCTCACTAGCGGGGGAAGAGACCCAGTACTTC.

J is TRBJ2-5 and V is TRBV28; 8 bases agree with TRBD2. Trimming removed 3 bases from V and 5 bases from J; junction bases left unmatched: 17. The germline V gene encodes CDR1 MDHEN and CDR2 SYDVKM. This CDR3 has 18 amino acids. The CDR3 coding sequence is TGTGCCAGCAGTTTCTCCCATAGCGGGGACCCTTCGGGGGAGACCCAGTACTTC. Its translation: CASSFSHSGDPSGETQYF.